The 21 T cell receptor beta chains listed next were all sequenced from one sample in a study of shared clonotypes between healthy human individuals. Sequencing used immunoSEQ multiplex PCR; TCRdb keeps in-frame clones, though not all of them. In the table there are 600,000 to 750,000 clones, around 90% of which are singletons. The sequenced material came from memory CD8+ T cells from PBMCs. Subset specified: CD45RO+ cells pooled with CCR7-negative TemRA cells. The receptors derive from a man younger than 35 in good health. Some clones in this sample may be carry-over from other donors' samples.

The chain links TRBV5-1 to TRBJ2-7; TRBD2 is a possible D gene (5 bases). The CDR3 contains 17 residues. V gave up 3 bases and J gave up 0 bases, with 19 bases separating them. Per the germline V gene, CDR1 is SGHRS and CDR2 is YFSETQ. The CDR3 sequence: CASSSAPRAPNSYEQYF. For the CDR3, the DNA is TGCGCCAGCAGCTCGGCGCCGCGGGCCCCGAACTCCTACGAGCAGTACTTC.

CDR3 protein: CASINPWAGPATNEKLFF. The CDR3 DNA is TGTGCCAGCATAAACCCCTGGGCAGGGCCTGCAACTAATGAAAAACTGTTTTTT. The chain couples TRBV27 to TRBJ1-4, with a tentative D call TRBD1 (5 bases). Trimming removed 7 bases at V and 0 bases at J, with 21 bases between. Germline V gene data show CDR1 as MNHEY and CDR2 as SMNVEV (reference sequence). CDR3 length: 18 amino acids.

DNA for the CDR3: TGTGCCAGCAGTCCCGGGGGGACGGTGGGCTACACCTTC. Its protein is CASSPGGTVGYTF. This chain uses TRBV27 with TRBJ1-2, with D perhaps TRBD1 (5 bases). This CDR3 spans 13 amino acids. V lost 5 bases and J lost 8, with 15 bases in between. CDR1 and CDR2 from the germline V gene are MNHEY and SMNVEV (reference sequence).

The V call is TRBV2, the J call TRBJ2-5; D is perhaps TRBD1 or TRBD2 (5 bases each). This CDR3 comprises 15 residues. V lost 0 bases, J lost 1 base, and 9 bases lay in between. Germline V CDR1 and CDR2: SNHLY, FYNNEI. CDR3 sequence (DNA): TGTGCCAGCAGTGAAGCGGGGACGGTCCAAGAGACCCAGTACTTC. As protein: CASSEAGTVQETQYF.

This clone was seen a single time. The chain carries TRBV4-1 and TRBJ2-7; 9 nucleotides agree with TRBD1. Germline loops: CDR1 MGHRA, CDR2 YSYEKL. Unmatched junction bases numbered 9, after V lost 1 base and J lost 5 bases. This CDR3 is built from 16 residues. The CDR3 reads CASSQGLDRGINEQYF. Here the CDR3 DNA reads TGCGCCAGCAGCCAAGGCCTTGACAGGGGGATCAACGAGCAGTACTTC.

The rearrangement joins TRBV10-3 to TRBJ2-7; 10 positions agree with TRBD1. The CDR3 has 16 amino acids. Per germline, CDR1 ENHRY and CDR2 SYGVKD. V was clipped by 3 bases and J by 4 bases; unmatched bases: 9. The CDR3 DNA reads as TGTGCCATCAGTGATCTGGGACAGGGGTATTTTTACGAGCAGTACTTC. Residues: CAISDLGQGYFYEQYF.

The chain links TRBV9 to TRBJ2-3, with D possibly being TRBD1 (6 bases). CDR1 is SGDLS and CDR2 is YYNGEE in the germline V gene. Trimming shortened V by 3 bases and J by 7 bases, and 15 bases separated the two germline ends. CDR3 size: 14 residues. The CDR3 here is CASSADTGLNTQYF. CDR3 bases: TGTGCCAGCAGCGCAGATACAGGGTTAAATACGCAGTATTTT.

As to this clone: Other DNA sequences within the sample encode an identical CDR3. This rearrangement joins TRBV19 to TRBJ1-5; D possibly corresponds to TRBD1 (6 bases). V was shortened by 3 bases and J by 4 bases, with 10 bases between the two germline ends. Per germline, CDR1 LNHDA and CDR2 SQIVND (reference sequence). The CDR3 runs to 14 residues. The CDR3 protein is CASSIRDTNQPQHF. CDR3 nucleotide sequence: TGTGCCAGTAGTATCCGGGACACAAATCAGCCCCAGCATTTT.

This rearrangement joins TRBV27 to TRBJ2-2; D call uncertain. The CDR3 runs 14 residues. The germline V gene has CDR1 MNHEY and CDR2 SMNVEV (reference sequence). Trimming took 4 bases from V and 0 from J, leaving 6 bases between them. This CDR3 is CASSSVANTGELFF. The CDR3 bases are TGTGCCAGCAGTTCGGTCGCGAACACCGGGGAGCTGTTTTTT.

The rearrangement links TRBV27 to TRBJ2-1; 7 bases fit TRBD2. With V trimmed by 3 bases and J by 0 bases, 5 bases remained unmatched. Germline V CDR1 and CDR2: MNHEY, SMNVEV (reference sequence). This CDR3 region has 16 residues. CDR3 protein: CASSFSGLSSYNEQFF. The CDR3 bases are TGTGCCAGCAGTTTTAGCGGGCTGAGCTCCTACAATGAGCAGTTCTTC.

V and J are TRBV6-6 and TRBJ1-2; D is unclear. Trimming removed 8 bases from V and 8 bases from J, with 12 bases in between. Germline V lookup: CDR1 MNHNY, CDR2 SVGAGI (reference sequence). The CDR3 spans 11 residues. The CDR3 protein is CASGQAGGYTF. As DNA, the CDR3 is TGTGCCAGCGGTCAGGCCGGGGGCTACACCTTC.

J is TRBJ1-2 and V is TRBV6-5; D remains ambiguous. The V gene's germline CDR1 is MNHEY and CDR2 SVGAGI. This CDR3 is built from 15 residues. V lost 0 bases and J 0 bases, leaving 8 bases between the germline ends. The CDR3 region is CASSYSGLANYGYTF. The DNA of the CDR3 is TGTGCCAGCAGTTACTCGGGTTTGGCTAACTATGGCTACACCTTC.

This chain links TRBV27 with TRBJ2-5; 7 bases fit TRBD2. Germline V lookup: CDR1 MNHEY, CDR2 SMNVEV (reference sequence). CDR3 length equals 14 residues. The V segment lost 6 bases and the J segment 4 bases; nucleotides outside the gene matches: 8. The CDR3, as DNA: TGTGCCAGCAGACCGACACGGGGGGTAGAGACCCAGTACTTC. This translates into CASRPTRGVETQYF.

The chain combines TRBV7-2 with TRBJ2-7, with D perhaps assigned TRBD1 or TRBD2 (5 bases each). The germline V and J ends were trimmed by 1 base and 0 bases, with 7 bases remaining between them. Looked up from germline, CDR1 is SGHTA and CDR2 is FQGNSA. CDR3 length equals 14 residues. The CDR3 is CASSLVGTSYEQYF. CDR3 nucleotides: TGTGCCAGCAGCTTAGTGGGGACCTCCTACGAGCAGTACTTC.

The chain combines TRBV11-3 with TRBJ2-7; tentative D call: TRBD2 (6 bases). Between the trimmed V and J ends, which lost 0 bases and 3 bases, there was a span of 12 bases. CDR1 SGHNT and CDR2 YENEEA come from the germline V gene. The CDR3 runs to 15 residues. CDR3 sequence reads: CASSLEAGPNYEQYF. The CDR3 nucleotides are TGTGCCAGCAGCTTAGAGGCGGGACCCAACTACGAGCAGTACTTC.

This clone was observed a handful of times. The J gene is TRBJ1-1, the V gene TRBV6-5; 10 bases fit TRBD1. This CDR3 contains 14 residues. V gave up 6 bases and J gave up 5 bases; unmatched junction bases: 6. Germline CDR1 and CDR2: MNHEY and SVGAGI. Here the CDR3 reads CASSFGQGETEAFF. CDR3 nucleotides: TGTGCCAGCAGCTTCGGACAGGGGGAAACTGAAGCTTTCTTT.

The chain recombines TRBV5-6 with TRBJ2-7; D tentatively reads TRBD1 or TRBD2 (5 bases each). Germline V gene lookup returns CDR1 SGHDT and CDR2 YYEEEE. The CDR3 totals 12 residues. Deletions cut 7 bases from V and 4 bases from J, with 12 bases between. The CDR3 DNA follows: TGTGCCAGCTTTGGGGACCCATACGAGCAGTACTTC. Translation: CASFGDPYEQYF. Looking up the rest from reference TRBV5-6 and TRBJ2-7 gives the full variable domain: DAGVTQSPTHLIKTRGQQVTLRCSPKSGHDTVSWYQQALGQGPQFIFQYYEEEERQRGNFPDRFSGHQFPNYSSELNVNALLLGDSALYLCASFGDPYEQYFGPGTRLTVT.

The chain links TRBV28 to TRBJ1-2, with TRBD1 matching over 9 bases. Germline CDR1 is MDHEN and CDR2 is SYDVKM. Trimming took 7 bases from V and 5 from J; bases not matched to a gene: 17. CDR3 length equals 17 residues. CDR3 DNA sequence: TGTGCCAGCATTTCAGGGATCAGACAGGGGGTGGGGTATGGCTACACCTTC. Encoded protein: CASISGIRQGVGYGYTF.

The chain carries TRBV5-4 and TRBJ1-5; the D is unclear. CDR1 and CDR2 (germline): SGHNT, YYREEE (reference sequence). The CDR3 runs to 15 residues. V was cut by 7 bases and J by 0 bases, with 14 bases left in between. The CDR3 region is CASAGMGYSNQPQHF. The DNA of the CDR3 is TGTGCCAGCGCCGGAATGGGTTATAGCAATCAGCCCCAGCATTTT.

With regard to this clone: The sample has other DNA sequences that encode this CDR3 too. This rearrangement joins TRBV19 to TRBJ2-7; 7 bases map to TRBD1. Germline CDR1 is LNHDA and CDR2 is SQIVND (reference sequence). With V trimmed by 5 bases and J by 5 bases, 3 bases remained unmatched. This CDR3 has 12 amino acids. CDR3 residues: CASSSGGDEQYF. The CDR3 region has the DNA TGTGCCAGTAGTTCAGGGGGTGACGAGCAGTACTTC.

The CDR3 DNA sequence: TGCGCCAGCAGCCAAGGTAGCGGGTTGAGCACAGATACGCAGTATTTT. Translated, it gives CASSQGSGLSTDTQYF. This chain uses TRBV4-3 with TRBJ2-3, with 7 bases aligning to TRBD2. Per germline, CDR1 LGHNA and CDR2 YSLEER. This CDR3 is built from 16 residues. The V and J ends lost 1 base and 0 bases, in that order; junction bases with no gene match: 4.